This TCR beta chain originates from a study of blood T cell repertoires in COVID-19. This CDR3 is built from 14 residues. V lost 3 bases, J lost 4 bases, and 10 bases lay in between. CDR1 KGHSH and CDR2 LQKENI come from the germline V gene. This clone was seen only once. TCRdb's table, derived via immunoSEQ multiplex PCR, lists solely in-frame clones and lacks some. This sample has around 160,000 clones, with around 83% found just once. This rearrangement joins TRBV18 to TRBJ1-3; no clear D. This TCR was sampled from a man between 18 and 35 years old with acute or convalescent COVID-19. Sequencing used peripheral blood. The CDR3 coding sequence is TGTGCCAGCTCACCCGCCAGGAGGGGAAACACCATATATTTT. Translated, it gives CASSPARRGNTIYF.